The entry that follows covers one T cell receptor (beta chain) sequence. This sample is drawn from a study of shared clonotypes between healthy human individuals. The CDR3 is made up of 15 amino acids. Germline V CDR1 and CDR2: SGHRS, YFSETQ. Losses at the gene ends were 2 bases for V and 5 bases for J; bases not matched to a gene: 7. Sequencing on ten immunoSEQ deep assay plates was performed for unsorted PBMC DNA. Source study methods: Junction-only immunoSEQ sequences carried no quality scores, so filtering differed. Produced via immunoSEQ multiplex PCR; TCRdb's table is partial and in-frame only. V and J calls plus clone size are reproduced from that table; the DNA served to infer D and trimming. Found here are about half a million clones, over 75% of them singletons; the top ten hold roughly 13%.

This chain links TRBV5-1 with TRBJ2-5; 9 bases are shared with TRBD1. The sequence came from a woman in her thirties or forties in good health. Some clones in this sample may be carry-over from other donors' samples. Sequenced: PBMCs. For the CDR3, the DNA is TGCGCCAGCAGCTTCCGACAGGGGGGTCTGGAGACCCAGTACTTC. It translates to CASSFRQGGLETQYF.